Below are 13 T cell receptor beta chains sequenced from a single sample in a study of cytomegalovirus exposure and HLA in healthy donors. The primer mix had 60 Vbeta and 13 Jbeta primers. TCRdb keeps only in-frame clones here, not all; method: immunoSEQ multiplex PCR. The sample has 150,000 to 200,000 clones; roughly 65% are singletons. Material for sequencing was PBMCs. These receptors were taken from a man younger than 35 in good health and CMV-seropositive.

As to this clone: The identical CDR3 is also encoded by other nucleotide sequences in the sample. This chain connects TRBV6-5 to TRBJ1-1, with D perhaps matching TRBD1 (5 bases). The germline V and J ends were trimmed by 0 bases and 2 bases, with 10 bases remaining between them. Per germline, CDR1 MNHEY and CDR2 SVGAGI. The CDR3 loop spans 15 amino acids. For the CDR3, the DNA is TGTGCCAGCAGTTACTCGAGAAGGGGTAACACTGAAGCTTTCTTT. Amino acid sequence: CASSYSRRGNTEAFF.

The rearrangement joins TRBV5-1 to TRBJ1-5; 7 nucleotides align to TRBD1. This CDR3 comprises 14 residues. V was clipped by 4 bases and J by 7 bases; unmatched bases: 8. Per germline, CDR1 SGHRS and CDR2 YFSETQ. DNA of the CDR3: TGCGCCAGCAGCCAGACAGGGTCTGGACAGCCCCAGCATTTT. Translation gives CASSQTGSGQPQHF.

This clone was observed many times. The chain joins TRBV9 to TRBJ1-6; D unresolved. In germline, CDR1 is SGDLS, CDR2 YYNGEE. V was clipped by 3 bases and J by 4 bases, with 17 bases between them. The length of the CDR3 is 17 residues. The CDR3 region is CASSAEGTPIYNSPLHF. DNA for the CDR3: TGTGCCAGCAGCGCGGAGGGAACACCAATTTATAATTCACCCCTCCACTTT.

The chain is built from TRBV11-2 and TRBJ2-1; 7 nucleotides line up with TRBD2. Germline CDR1 is SGHAT and CDR2 is FQNNGV. Losses at the gene ends were 5 bases for V and 5 bases for J; bases not matched to a gene: 9. There are 15 residues in the CDR3. CDR3 in amino acids: CASSRAGTKHNEQFF. CDR3 in DNA: TGTGCCAGCAGCCGGGCCGGGACTAAACACAATGAGCAGTTCTTC.

The V gene is TRBV14, the J gene TRBJ2-5, with a possible D match to TRBD1 (6 bases). This CDR3 has 15 amino acids. CDR1 and CDR2 (germline): SGHDN, FVKESK. The V and J ends lost 3 bases and 4 bases respectively, with 15 bases between them. In DNA form, the CDR3 reads TGTGCCAGCAGCCAGCAAACAGGGCTGGGAGAGACCCAGTACTTC. It encodes CASSQQTGLGETQYF.

This clone occurred once. The V call is TRBV11-3, the J call TRBJ2-5, with 7 positions matching TRBD2. The CDR3 has 14 residues. The germline CDR1 and CDR2 sequences are SGHNT and YENEEA. The junction had 8 bases not matched to a gene; V was cut back by 5 bases and J by 5 bases. In DNA form, the CDR3 reads TGTGCCAGCAGCCCTGGACTAGGTTTGGAGACCCAGTACTTC. Translated, it gives CASSPGLGLETQYF.

V usage is TRBV28 and J usage is TRBJ1-2; 7 bases agree with TRBD1. This CDR3 comprises 11 residues. The trim removed 3 bases at V and 11 bases at J, leaving 3 bases unmatched. The germline V gene encodes CDR1 MDHEN and CDR2 SYDVKM. The CDR3 nucleotides read TGTGCCAGCAGTTTTAAGGGGGCGTACACCTTC. Its translation is CASSFKGAYTF.

The chain combines TRBV5-1 with TRBJ2-1, with D uncertain. CDR1 SGHRS and CDR2 YFSETQ come from the germline V gene. Trimming cost V 0 bases and J 7 bases, with 14 bases left between them. The CDR3 extends over 15 amino acids. DNA of the CDR3: TGCGCCAGCAGCTTGGGACACTCCAATGGGAATGAGCAGTTCTTC. Its translation is CASSLGHSNGNEQFF.

The chain recombines TRBV7-9 with TRBJ2-5, with D unresolved. The V gene's germline CDR1 is SEHNR and CDR2 FQNEAQ (reference sequence). The length of the CDR3 is 15 residues. Trimming took 5 bases from V and 6 from J, leaving 19 bases between them. CDR3 sequence reads: CASSHLDGSRKTQYF. For the CDR3, the DNA is TGTGCCAGCAGCCACTTGGATGGTAGCAGAAAGACCCAGTACTTC.

The gene calls are TRBV10-3 and TRBJ1-5; 7 nucleotides match TRBD1. The CDR3 has 13 amino acids. V shed 6 bases, J shed 5 bases, and the junction held 4 bases outside the gene matches. Per the germline V gene, CDR1 is ENHRY and CDR2 is SYGVKD. This chain's CDR3 is CAIRSTGDQPQHF. The CDR3 DNA follows: TGTGCCATCAGGAGTACAGGGGATCAGCCCCAGCATTTT.

J is TRBJ2-4 and V is TRBV25-1; 7 positions agree with TRBD2. Germline V gene lookup returns CDR1 MGHDK and CDR2 SYGVNS. The length of the CDR3 is 15 residues. V lost 1 base, J lost 8 bases, and 8 bases stayed unmatched. This CDR3 is CASSELNGRGDIQYF. In DNA, the CDR3 is TGTGCCAGCAGTGAATTAAATGGGAGGGGAGACATTCAGTACTTC. The full variable domain, in which reference TRBV25-1 and TRBJ2-4 provide the parts outside the CDR3, is EADIYQTPRYLVIGTGKKITLECSQTMGHDKMYWYQQDPGMELHLIHYSYGVNSTEKGDLSSESTVSRIRTEHFPLTLESARPSHTSQYLCASSELNGRGDIQYFGAGTRLSVL.

CDR3: CASSTGQGETQYF. As DNA, the CDR3 is TGTGCCAGCAGCACGGGACAGGGAGAGACCCAGTACTTC. The V and J genes are TRBV5-5 and TRBJ2-5, with 9 nucleotides matching TRBD1. Germline V gene sequence: CDR1 SGHKS, CDR2 YYEKEE (reference sequence). This CDR3 has 13 amino acids. V shed 4 bases and J 4 bases; nucleotides not matched to a gene: 2.

J is TRBJ1-6 and V is TRBV2; D not resolved. V was trimmed by 6 bases and J by 3 bases, leaving 12 bases between them. Germline V gene lookup returns CDR1 SNHLY and CDR2 FYNNEI. This CDR3 spans 15 amino acids. The CDR3 DNA sequence: TGTGCCAGCAGGGCAGAGGGCGTCTATAATTCACCCCTCCACTTT. It translates to CASRAEGVYNSPLHF.